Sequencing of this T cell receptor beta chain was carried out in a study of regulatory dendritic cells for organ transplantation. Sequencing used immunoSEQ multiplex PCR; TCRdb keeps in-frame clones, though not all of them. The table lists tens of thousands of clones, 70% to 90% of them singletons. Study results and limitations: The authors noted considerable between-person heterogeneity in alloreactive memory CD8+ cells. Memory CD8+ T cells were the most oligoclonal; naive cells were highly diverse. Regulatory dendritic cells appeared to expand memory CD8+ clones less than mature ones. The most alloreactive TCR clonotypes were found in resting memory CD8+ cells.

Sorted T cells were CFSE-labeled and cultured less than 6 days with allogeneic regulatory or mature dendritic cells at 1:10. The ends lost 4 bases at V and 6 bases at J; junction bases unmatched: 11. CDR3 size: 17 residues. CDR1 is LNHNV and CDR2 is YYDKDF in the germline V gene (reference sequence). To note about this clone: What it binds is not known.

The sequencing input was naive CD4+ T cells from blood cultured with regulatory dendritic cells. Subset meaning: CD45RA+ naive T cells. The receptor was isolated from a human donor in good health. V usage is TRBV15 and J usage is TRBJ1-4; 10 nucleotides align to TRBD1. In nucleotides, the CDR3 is TGTGCCACCAGCACCATGGGCTCCGGGACAGGGGATGAAAAACTGTTTTTT. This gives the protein CATSTMGSGTGDEKLFF.